Below are 5 T cell receptor beta chains sequenced from a single sample in a study of blood T cell repertoires in COVID-19. Sequenced by immunoSEQ multiplex PCR; TCRdb stores in-frame clones only, minus some. The repertoire has some 270,000 clones, around 90% of them found once; the top ten carry roughly 3%. The sample comprised PBMCs or T cells enriched from blood (not recorded which). The receptor set was obtained from a woman aged 40 to 50 who had been exposed to COVID-19.

This chain connects TRBV5-1 to TRBJ2-2, with 8 bases aligning to TRBD2. The trim removed 5 bases at V and 4 bases at J, leaving 7 bases unmatched. The CDR3 has 15 residues. Germline values: CDR1 SGHRS, CDR2 YFSETQ. The CDR3 protein is CASRRAGDSTGELFF. The DNA for the CDR3 is TGCGCCAGCAGGCGAGCGGGGGATAGCACCGGGGAGCTGTTTTTT.

This clone was seen just once. This chain connects TRBV7-2 to TRBJ1-1, with 9 bases fitting TRBD1. Trimming at V came to 5 bases and at J to 9 bases, leaving 7 bases not matched to a gene. The CDR3 is 13 amino acids. Germline CDR1 reads SGHTA; CDR2 reads FQGNSA. Here the CDR3 reads CASSLMTGGKAFF. CDR3 DNA sequence: TGTGCCAGCAGCCTGATGACAGGGGGAAAAGCTTTCTTT.

This clone appeared a single time. This rearrangement joins TRBV7-6 to TRBJ1-5, with no clear D. CDR3 length equals 13 residues. Between the trimmed V and J ends, which lost 1 base and 9 bases, there was a span of 10 bases. Germline V gene data show CDR1 as SGHVS and CDR2 as FNYEAQ. CDR3 nucleotides: TGTGCCAGCAGCTTAGGCGGGAAGGGGCCCCAGCATTTT. Translation gives CASSLGGKGPQHF. Full variable domain (outside the CDR3, taken from reference TRBV7-6 and TRBJ1-5): GAGVSQSPRYKVTKRGQDVALRCDPISGHVSLYWYRQALGQGPEFLTYFNYEAQQDKSGLPNDRFSAERPEGSISTLTIQRTEQRDSAMYRCASSLGGKGPQHFGDGTRLSIL.

This clone was found once. The rearrangement links TRBV28 to TRBJ1-4; D perhaps matches TRBD1 (5 bases). Trimming took 6 bases from V and 5 from J, leaving 16 bases between them. Germline V CDR1 and CDR2: MDHEN, SYDVKM. The CDR3 length is 15 residues. The CDR3 loop is CASRGGTLTNEKLFF. For the CDR3, the DNA is TGTGCCAGCAGGGGGGGGACGCTAACGAATGAAAAACTGTTTTTT.

The chain joins TRBV28 to TRBJ1-5, with 9 nucleotides matching TRBD1. CDR3 length: 15 residues. CDR1 is MDHEN and CDR2 is SYDVKM in the germline V gene. Unmatched junction bases numbered 1, after V lost 3 bases and J lost 1 base. Here the CDR3 DNA reads TGTGCCAGCAGTTTGGACAGGGGAAGCAATCAGCCCCAGCATTTT. As protein: CASSLDRGSNQPQHF.